One T cell receptor beta chain is described in this entry. What it recognizes is unknown. These data belong to a study of T cell responses to AZD1222 COVID-19 vaccine. Notes on the study in general: Spike as a whole was targeted by vaccine-associated CD4 TCRs, dominant at 160-218 and 743-854. Clonal diversity was possibly underestimated, and the donors were mostly white British, with more females. Seropositive at baseline were only six AZD1222 recipients.

Trimming took 4 bases from V and 0 from J; bases not matched to a gene: 5. This CDR3 contains 17 residues. From germline, CDR1 is SGHDN and CDR2 FVKESK. TCRdb keeps only in-frame clones here, not all; method: immunoSEQ multiplex PCR. This sample has 120,000 to 150,000 clones, with just over 90% found just once. This chain joins TRBV14 and TRBJ2-1, with 11 nucleotides matching TRBD2. The clonotype comes from an adult in good health. Sequences were derived from peripheral blood, sampled on day 0 of AZD1222 vaccination. CDR3 residues: CASSRKGTSGSYNEQFF. Here the CDR3 DNA reads TGTGCCAGCAGCCGCAAGGGGACTAGCGGCTCCTACAATGAGCAGTTCTTC.